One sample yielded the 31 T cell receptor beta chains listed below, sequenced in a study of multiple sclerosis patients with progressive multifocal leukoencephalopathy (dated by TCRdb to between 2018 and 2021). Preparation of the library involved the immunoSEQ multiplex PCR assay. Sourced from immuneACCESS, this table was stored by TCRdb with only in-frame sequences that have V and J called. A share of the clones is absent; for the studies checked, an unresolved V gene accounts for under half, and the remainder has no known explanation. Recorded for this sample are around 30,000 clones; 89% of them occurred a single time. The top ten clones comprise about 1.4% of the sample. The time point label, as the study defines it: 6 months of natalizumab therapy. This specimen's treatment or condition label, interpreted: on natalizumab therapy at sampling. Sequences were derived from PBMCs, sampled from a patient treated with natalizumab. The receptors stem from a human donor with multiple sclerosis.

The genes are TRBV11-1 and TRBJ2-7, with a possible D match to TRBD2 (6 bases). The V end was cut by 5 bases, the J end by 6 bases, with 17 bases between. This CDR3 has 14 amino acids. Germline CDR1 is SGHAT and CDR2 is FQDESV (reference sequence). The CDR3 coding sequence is TGTGCCAGCAGCCTCAGGCGGGGTACGGGCGAGCAGTACTTC. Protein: CASSLRRGTGEQYF.

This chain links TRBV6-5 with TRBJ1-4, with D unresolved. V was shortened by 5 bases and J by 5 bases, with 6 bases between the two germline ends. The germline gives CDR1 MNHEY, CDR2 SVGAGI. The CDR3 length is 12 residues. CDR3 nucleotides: TGTGCCAGCAGTCCCCGAAATGAAAAACTGTTTTTT. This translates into CASSPRNEKLFF.

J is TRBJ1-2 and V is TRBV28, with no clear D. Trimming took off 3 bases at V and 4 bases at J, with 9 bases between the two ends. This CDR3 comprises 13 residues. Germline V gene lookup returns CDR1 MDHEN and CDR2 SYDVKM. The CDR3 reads CASSLGHSYGYTF. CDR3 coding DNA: TGTGCCAGCAGTTTGGGTCACAGCTATGGCTACACCTTC.

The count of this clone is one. CDR3 DNA: TGTGCCAGTAGTACCGACCCGACCTCCTACGAGCAGTACTTC. It codes for CASSTDPTSYEQYF. The chain combines TRBV19 with TRBJ2-7; D gene unclear. Germline loops: CDR1 LNHDA, CDR2 SQIVND (reference sequence). The CDR3 totals 14 residues. The germline V and J ends were trimmed by 4 bases and 0 bases, with 10 bases remaining between them.

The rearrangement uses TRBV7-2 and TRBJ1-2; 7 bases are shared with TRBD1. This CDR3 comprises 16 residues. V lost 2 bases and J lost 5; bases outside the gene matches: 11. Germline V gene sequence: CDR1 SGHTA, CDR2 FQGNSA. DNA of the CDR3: TGTGCCAGCAGCTTAACTTACGCCGGGACAGAGTATGGCTACACCTTC. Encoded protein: CASSLTYAGTEYGYTF.

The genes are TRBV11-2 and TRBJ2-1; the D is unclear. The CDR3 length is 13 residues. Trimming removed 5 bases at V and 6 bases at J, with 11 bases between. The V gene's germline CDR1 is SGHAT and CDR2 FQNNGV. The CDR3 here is CASSRHPTNEQFF. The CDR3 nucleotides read TGTGCCAGCAGCCGGCACCCCACCAATGAGCAGTTCTTC.

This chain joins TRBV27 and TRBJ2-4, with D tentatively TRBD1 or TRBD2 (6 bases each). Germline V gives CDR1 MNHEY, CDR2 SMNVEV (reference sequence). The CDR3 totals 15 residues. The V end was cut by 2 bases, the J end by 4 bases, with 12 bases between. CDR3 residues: CASSLVGGGKNIQYF. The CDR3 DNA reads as TGTGCCAGCAGTTTAGTGGGGGGCGGGAAAAACATTCAGTACTTC.

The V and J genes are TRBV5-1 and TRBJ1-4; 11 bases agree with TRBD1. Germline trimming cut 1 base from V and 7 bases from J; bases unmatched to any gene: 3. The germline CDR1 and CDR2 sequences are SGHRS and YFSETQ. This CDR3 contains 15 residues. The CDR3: CASSLYGTGGEKLFF. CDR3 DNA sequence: TGCGCCAGCAGCTTGTATGGGACAGGGGGTGAAAAACTGTTTTTT.

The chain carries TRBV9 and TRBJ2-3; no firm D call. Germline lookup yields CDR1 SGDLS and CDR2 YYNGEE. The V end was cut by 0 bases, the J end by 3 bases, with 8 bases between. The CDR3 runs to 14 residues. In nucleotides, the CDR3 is TGTGCCAGCAGCGTAGATCTGTTGACAGATACGCAGTATTTT. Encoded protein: CASSVDLLTDTQYF.

CDR3 loop: CASSYQFSNQPQHF. The CDR3, as DNA: TGCGCCAGCAGTTACCAATTTAGCAATCAGCCCCAGCATTTT. The gene calls are TRBV23-1 and TRBJ1-5; D unresolved. TRBV23-1 is reported as an ORF; its role is uncertain. CDR3 length: 14 amino acids. V was cut by 5 bases and J by 0 bases, with 8 bases left in between.

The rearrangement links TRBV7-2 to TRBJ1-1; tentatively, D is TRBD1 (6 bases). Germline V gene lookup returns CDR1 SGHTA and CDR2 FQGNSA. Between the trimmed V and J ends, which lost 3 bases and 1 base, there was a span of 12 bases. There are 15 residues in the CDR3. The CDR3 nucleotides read TGTGCCAGCAGCTTTTCGTCAGGGGCGAACACTGAAGCTTTCTTT. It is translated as CASSFSSGANTEAFF. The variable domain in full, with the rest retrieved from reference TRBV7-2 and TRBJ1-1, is GAGVSQSPSNKVTEKGKDVELRCDPISGHTALYWYRQSLGQGLEFLIYFQGNSAPDKSGLPSDRFSAERTGGSVSTLTIQRTQQEDSAVYLCASSFSSGANTEAFFGQGTRLTVV.

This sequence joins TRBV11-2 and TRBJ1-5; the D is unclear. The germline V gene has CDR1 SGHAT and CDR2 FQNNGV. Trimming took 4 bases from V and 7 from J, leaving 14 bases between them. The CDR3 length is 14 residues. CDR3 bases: TGTGCCAGCAGCTCATCCCCGGGGAGGCAGCCCCAGCATTTT. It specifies CASSSSPGRQPQHF.

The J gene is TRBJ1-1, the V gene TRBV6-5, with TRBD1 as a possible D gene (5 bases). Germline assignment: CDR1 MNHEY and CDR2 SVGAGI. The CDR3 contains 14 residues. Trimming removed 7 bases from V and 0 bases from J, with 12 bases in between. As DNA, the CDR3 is TGTGCCAGCACTCAGGGTCTTATGAACACTGAAGCTTTCTTT. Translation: CASTQGLMNTEAFF.

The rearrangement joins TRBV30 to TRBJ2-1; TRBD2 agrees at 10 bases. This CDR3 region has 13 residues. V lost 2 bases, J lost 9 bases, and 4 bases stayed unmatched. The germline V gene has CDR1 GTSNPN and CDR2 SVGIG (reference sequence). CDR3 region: CAWSRLAGAEQFF. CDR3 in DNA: TGTGCCTGGAGTCGGCTAGCGGGAGCTGAGCAGTTCTTC.

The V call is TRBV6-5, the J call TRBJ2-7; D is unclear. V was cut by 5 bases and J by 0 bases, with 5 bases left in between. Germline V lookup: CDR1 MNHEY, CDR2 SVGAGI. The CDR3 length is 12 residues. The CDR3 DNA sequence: TGTGCCAGCAGTAGGGACTCCTACGAGCAGTACTTC. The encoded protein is CASSRDSYEQYF.

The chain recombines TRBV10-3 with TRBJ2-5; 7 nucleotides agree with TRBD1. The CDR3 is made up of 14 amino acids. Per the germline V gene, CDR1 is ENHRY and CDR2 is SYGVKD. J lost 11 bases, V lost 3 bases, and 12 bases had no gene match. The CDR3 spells CAISDRDSVTKQYF. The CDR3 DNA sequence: TGTGCCATCAGTGACAGGGACAGTGTTACGAAGCAGTACTTC.

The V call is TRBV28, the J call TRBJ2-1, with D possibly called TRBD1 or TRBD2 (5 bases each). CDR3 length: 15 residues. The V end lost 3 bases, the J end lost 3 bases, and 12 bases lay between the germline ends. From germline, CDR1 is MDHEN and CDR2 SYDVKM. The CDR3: CASSFGGLVYNEQFF. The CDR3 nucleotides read TGTGCCAGCAGTTTTGGGGGTTTAGTCTACAATGAGCAGTTCTTC.

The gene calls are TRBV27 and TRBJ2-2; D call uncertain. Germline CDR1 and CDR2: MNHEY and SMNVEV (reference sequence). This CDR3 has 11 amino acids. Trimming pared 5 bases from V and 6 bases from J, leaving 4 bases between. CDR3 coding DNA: TGTGCCAGCAGTAGGCCCGGGGAGCTGTTTTTT. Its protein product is CASSRPGELFF.

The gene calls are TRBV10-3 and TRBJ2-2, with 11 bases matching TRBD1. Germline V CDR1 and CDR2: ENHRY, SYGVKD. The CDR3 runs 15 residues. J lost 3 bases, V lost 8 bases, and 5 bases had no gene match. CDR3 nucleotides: TGTGCCATCGCGGGACAGGGGGTCGACACCGGGGAGCTGTTTTTT. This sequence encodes CAIAGQGVDTGELFF.

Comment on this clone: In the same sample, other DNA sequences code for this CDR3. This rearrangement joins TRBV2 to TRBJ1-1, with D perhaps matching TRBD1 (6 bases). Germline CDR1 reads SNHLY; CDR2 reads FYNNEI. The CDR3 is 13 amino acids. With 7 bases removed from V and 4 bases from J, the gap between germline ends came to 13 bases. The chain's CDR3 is CASTIVGGTEAFF. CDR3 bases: TGTGCCAGCACCATTGTAGGGGGCACTGAAGCTTTCTTT.

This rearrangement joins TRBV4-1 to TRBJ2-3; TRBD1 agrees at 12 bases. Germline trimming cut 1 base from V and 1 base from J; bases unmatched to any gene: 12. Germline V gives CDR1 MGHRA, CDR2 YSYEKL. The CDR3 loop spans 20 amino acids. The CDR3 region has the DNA TGCGCCAGCAGCCAAGTTGGTCGGGACAGGGGGCCTCTCCGCACAGATACGCAGTATTTT. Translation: CASSQVGRDRGPLRTDTQYF.

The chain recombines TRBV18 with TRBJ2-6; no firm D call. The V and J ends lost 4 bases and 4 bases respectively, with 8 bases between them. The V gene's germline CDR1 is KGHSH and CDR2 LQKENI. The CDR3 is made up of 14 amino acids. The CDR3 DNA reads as TGTGCCAGCTCACGGCAGCCCGGGGCCAACGTCCTGACTTTC. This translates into CASSRQPGANVLTF.

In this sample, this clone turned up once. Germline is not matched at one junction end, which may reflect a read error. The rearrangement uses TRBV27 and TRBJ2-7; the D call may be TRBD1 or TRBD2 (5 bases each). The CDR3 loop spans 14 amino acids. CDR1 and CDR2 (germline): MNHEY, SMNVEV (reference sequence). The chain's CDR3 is CARSLGRQSYEQYF. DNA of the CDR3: TGTGCCCGCAGTTTGGGACGACAGAGCTACGAGCAGTACTTC.

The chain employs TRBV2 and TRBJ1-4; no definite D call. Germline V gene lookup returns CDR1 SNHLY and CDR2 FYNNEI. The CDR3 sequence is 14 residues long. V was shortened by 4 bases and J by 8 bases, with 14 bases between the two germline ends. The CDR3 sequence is CASSGPPKREKLFF. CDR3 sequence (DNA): TGTGCCAGCAGTGGGCCGCCGAAGAGGGAAAAACTGTTTTTT.

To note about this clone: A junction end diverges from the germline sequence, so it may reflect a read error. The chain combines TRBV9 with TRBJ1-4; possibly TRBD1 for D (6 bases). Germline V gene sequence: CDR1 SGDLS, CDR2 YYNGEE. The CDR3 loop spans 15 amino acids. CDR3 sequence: CASNVEGGIGEKLFF. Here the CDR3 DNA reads TGTGCCAGCAACGTAGAGGGGGGTATAGGTGAAAAACTGTTTTTT.

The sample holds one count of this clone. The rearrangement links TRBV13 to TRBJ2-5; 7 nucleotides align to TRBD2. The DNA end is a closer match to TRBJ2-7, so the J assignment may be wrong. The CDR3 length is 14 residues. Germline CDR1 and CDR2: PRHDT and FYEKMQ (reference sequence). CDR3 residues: CASSSGTVAYEQYF. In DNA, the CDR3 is TGTGCCAGCAGCAGCGGGACGGTCGCCTACGAGCAGTACTTC.

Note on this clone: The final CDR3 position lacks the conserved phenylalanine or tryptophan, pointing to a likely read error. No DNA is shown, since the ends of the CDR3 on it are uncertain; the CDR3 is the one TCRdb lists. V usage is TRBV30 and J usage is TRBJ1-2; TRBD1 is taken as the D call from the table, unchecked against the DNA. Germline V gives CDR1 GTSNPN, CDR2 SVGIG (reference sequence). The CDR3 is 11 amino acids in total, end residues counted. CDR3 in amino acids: CAWRTRDRVLI.

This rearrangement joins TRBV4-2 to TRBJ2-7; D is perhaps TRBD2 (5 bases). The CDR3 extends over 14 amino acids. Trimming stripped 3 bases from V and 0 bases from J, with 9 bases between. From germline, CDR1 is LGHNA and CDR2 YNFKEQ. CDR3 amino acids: CASSQSGSSYEQYF. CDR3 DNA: TGTGCCAGCAGCCAGTCGGGGAGCTCCTACGAGCAGTACTTC.

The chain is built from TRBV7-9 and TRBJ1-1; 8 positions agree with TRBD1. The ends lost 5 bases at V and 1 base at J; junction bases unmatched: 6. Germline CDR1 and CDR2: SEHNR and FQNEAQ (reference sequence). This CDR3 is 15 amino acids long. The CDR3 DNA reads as TGTGCCAGCAGCCCTGACAGGGGCGAGAACACTGAAGCTTTCTTT. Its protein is CASSPDRGENTEAFF.

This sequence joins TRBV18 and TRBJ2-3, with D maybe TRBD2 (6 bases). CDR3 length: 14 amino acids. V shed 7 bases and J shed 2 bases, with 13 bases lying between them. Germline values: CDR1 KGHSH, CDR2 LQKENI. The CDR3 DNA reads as TGTGCCAGCTGGCCCGGAGGGTACACAGATACGCAGTATTTT. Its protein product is CASWPGGYTDTQYF.

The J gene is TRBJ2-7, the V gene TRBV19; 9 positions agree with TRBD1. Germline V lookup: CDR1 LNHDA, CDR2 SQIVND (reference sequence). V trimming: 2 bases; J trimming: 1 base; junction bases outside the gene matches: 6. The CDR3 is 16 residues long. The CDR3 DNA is TGTGCCAGTAGTATAACGTGGGACAGGGCATCCTACGAGCAGTACTTC. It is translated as CASSITWDRASYEQYF.